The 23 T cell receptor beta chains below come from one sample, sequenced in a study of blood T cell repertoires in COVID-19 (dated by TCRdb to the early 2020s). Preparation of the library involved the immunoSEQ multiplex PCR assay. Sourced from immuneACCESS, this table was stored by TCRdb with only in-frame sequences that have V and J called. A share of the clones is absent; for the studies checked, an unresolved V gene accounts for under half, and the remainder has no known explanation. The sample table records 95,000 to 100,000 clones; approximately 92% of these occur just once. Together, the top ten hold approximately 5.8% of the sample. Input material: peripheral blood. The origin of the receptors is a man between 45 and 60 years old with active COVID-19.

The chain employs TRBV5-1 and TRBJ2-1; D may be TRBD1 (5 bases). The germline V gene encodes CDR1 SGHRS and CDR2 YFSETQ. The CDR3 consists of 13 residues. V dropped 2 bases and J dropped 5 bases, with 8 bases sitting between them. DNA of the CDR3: TGCGCCAGCAGCTTCTCGGACAACAATGAGCAGTTCTTC. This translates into CASSFSDNNEQFF.

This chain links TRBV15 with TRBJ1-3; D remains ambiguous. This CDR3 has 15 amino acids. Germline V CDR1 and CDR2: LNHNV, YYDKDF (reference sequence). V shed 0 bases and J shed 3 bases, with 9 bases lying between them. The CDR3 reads CATSREDKVGNTIYF. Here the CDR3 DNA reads TGTGCCACCAGCAGAGAAGACAAGGTTGGAAACACCATATATTTT.

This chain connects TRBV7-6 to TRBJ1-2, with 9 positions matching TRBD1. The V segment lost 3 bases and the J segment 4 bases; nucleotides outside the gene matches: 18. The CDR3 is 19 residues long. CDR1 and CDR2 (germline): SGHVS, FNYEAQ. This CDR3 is CASSLGRAGGQGNLYGYTF. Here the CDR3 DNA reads TGTGCCAGCAGCTTGGGTCGGGCCGGAGGACAGGGGAACCTCTATGGCTACACCTTC.

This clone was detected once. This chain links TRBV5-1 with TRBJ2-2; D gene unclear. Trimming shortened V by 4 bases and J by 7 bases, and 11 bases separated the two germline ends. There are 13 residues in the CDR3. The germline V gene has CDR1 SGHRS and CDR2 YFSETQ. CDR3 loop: CASSLELVGELFF. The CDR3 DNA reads TGCGCCAGCAGCCTAGAGCTTGTCGGGGAGCTGTTTTTT.

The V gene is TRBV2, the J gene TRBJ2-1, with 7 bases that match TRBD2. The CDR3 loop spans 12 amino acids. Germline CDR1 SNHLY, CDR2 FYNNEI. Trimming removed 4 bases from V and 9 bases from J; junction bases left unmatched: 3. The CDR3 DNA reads TGTGCCAGCAGTGGACTAGCATTTGAGCAGTTCTTC. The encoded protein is CASSGLAFEQFF.

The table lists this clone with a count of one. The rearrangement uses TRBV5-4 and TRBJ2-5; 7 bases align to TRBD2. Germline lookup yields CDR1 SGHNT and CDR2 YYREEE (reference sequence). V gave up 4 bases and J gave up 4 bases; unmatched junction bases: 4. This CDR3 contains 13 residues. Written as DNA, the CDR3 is TGTGCCAGCAGCGCGGGAGTCCCAGAGACCCAGTACTTC. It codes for CASSAGVPETQYF.

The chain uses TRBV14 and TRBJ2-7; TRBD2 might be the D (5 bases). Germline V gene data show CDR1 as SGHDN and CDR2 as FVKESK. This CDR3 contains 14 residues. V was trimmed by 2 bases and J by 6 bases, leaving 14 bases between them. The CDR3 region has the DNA TGTGCCAGCAGCCAACGACCCGGGAACGGCGAGCAGTACTTC. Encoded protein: CASSQRPGNGEQYF.

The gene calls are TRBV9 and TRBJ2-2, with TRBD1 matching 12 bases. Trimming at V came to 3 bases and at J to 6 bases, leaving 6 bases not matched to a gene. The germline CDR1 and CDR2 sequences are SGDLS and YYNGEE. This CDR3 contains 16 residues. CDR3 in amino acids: CASSEWGQGAAGELFF. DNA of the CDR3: TGTGCCAGCAGCGAGTGGGGACAGGGGGCTGCCGGGGAGCTGTTTTTT. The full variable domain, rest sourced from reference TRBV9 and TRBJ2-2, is DSGVTQTPKHLITATGQRVTLRCSPRSGDLSVYWYQQSLDQGLQFLIQYYNGEERAKGNILERFSAQQFPDLHSELNLSSLELGDSALYFCASSEWGQGAAGELFFGEGSRLTVL.

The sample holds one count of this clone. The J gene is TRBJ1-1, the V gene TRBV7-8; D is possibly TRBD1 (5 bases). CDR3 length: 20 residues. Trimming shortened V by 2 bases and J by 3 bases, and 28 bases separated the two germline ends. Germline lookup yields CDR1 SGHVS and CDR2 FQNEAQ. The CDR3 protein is CASSLNWASGMFRPDTEAFF. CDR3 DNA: TGTGCCAGCAGCTTAAATTGGGCGTCAGGGATGTTTCGGCCGGACACTGAAGCTTTCTTT. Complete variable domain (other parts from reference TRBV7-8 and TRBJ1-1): GAGVSQSPRYKVAKRGQDVALRCDPISGHVSLFWYQQALGQGPEFLTYFQNEAQLDKSGLPSDRFFAERPEGSVSTLKIQRTQQEDSAVYLCASSLNWASGMFRPDTEAFFGQGTRLTVV.

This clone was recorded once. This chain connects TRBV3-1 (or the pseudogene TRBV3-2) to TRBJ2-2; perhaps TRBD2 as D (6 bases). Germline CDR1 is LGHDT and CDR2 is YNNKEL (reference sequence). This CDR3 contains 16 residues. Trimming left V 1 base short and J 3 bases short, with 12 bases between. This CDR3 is CASSQGAGSYTGELFF. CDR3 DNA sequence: TGTGCCAGCAGCCAAGGCGCGGGATCGTACACCGGGGAGCTGTTTTTT.

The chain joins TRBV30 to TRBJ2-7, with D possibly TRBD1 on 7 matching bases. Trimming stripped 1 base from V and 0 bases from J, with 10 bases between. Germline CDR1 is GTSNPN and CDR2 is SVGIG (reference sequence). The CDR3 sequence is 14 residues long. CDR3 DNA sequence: TGTGCCTGGAGTGCAGGGGGGAGCTCCTACGAGCAGTACTTC. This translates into CAWSAGGSSYEQYF. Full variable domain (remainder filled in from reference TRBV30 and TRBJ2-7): SQTIHQWPATLVQPVGSPLSLECTVEGTSNPNLYWYRQAAGRGLQLLFYSVGIGQISSEVPQNLSASRPQDRQFILSSKKLLLSDSGFYLCAWSAGGSSYEQYFGPGTRLTVT.

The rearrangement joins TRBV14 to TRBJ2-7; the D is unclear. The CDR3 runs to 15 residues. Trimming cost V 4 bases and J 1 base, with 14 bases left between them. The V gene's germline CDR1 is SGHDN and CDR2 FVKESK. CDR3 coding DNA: TGTGCCAGCAGCCTTATCGACTCCCCTTCCTACGAGCAGTACTTC. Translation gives CASSLIDSPSYEQYF. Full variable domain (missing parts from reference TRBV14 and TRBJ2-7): EAGVTQFPSHSVIEKGQTVTLRCDPISGHDNLYWYRRVMGKEIKFLLHFVKESKQDESGMPNNRFLAERTGGTYSTLKVQPAELEDSGVYFCASSLIDSPSYEQYFGPGTRLTVT.

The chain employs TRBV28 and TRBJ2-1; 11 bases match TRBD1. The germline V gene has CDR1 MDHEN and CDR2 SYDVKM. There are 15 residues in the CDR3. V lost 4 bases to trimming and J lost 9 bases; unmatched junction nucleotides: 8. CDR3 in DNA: TGTGCCAGCAGTTCCGCGGGACAGGGGGTTATTGAGCAGTTCTTC. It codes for CASSSAGQGVIEQFF.

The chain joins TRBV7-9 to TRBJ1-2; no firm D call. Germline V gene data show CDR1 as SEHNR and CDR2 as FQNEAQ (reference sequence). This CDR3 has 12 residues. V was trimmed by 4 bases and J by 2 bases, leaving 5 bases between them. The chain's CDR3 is CASSSGNYGYTF. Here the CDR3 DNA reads TGTGCCAGCAGCTCAGGAAACTATGGCTACACCTTC. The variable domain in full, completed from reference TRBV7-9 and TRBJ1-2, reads DTGVSQNPRHKITKRGQNVTFRCDPISEHNRLYWYRQTLGQGPEFLTYFQNEAQLEKSRLLSDRFSAERPKGSFSTLEIQRTEQGDSAMYLCASSSGNYGYTFGSGTRLTVV.

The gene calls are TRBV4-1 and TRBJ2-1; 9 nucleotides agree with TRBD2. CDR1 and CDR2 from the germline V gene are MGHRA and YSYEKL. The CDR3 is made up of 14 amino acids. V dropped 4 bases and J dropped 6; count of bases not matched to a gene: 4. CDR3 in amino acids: CASSPGLAANEQFF. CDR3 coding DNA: TGCGCCAGCAGCCCGGGACTAGCCGCCAATGAGCAGTTCTTC.

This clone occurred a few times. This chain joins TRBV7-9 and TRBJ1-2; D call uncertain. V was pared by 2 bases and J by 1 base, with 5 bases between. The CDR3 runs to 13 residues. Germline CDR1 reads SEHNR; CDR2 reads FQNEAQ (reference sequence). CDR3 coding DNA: TGTGCCAGCAGCTTAACAGATAACTATGGCTACACCTTC. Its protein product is CASSLTDNYGYTF.

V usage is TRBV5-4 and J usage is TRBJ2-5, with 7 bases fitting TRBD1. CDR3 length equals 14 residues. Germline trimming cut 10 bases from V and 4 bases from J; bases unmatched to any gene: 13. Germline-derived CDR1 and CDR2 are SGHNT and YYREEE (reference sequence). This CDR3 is CAAAGTDQRETQYF. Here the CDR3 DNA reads TGTGCCGCCGCAGGGACAGACCAAAGAGAGACCCAGTACTTC.

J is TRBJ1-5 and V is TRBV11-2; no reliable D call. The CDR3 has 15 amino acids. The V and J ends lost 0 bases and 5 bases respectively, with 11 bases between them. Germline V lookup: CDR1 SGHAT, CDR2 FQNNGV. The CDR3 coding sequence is TGTGCCAGCAGCTTAGACCCGGGGTCGCATCAGCCCCAGCATTTT. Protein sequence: CASSLDPGSHQPQHF.

The CDR3 DNA is TGTGCCAGCAGTCCCCCTTGGGGCCTTACGGGCTACACCTTC. Amino acid sequence: CASSPPWGLTGYTF. The chain combines TRBV28 with TRBJ1-2; D might be TRBD1 (5 bases). V dropped 5 bases and J dropped 8 bases, with 18 bases sitting between them. Germline CDR1 is MDHEN and CDR2 is SYDVKM. The CDR3 totals 14 residues.

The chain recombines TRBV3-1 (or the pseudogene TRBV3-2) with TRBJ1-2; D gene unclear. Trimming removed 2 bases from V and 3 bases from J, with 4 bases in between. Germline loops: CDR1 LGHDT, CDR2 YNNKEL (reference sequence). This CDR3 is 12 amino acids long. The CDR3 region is CASSQSHYGYTF. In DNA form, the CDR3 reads TGTGCCAGCAGCCAATCTCACTATGGCTACACCTTC.

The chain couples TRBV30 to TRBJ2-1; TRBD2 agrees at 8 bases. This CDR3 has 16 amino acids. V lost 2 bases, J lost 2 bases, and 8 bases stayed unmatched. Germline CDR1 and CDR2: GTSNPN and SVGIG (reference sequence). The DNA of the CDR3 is TGTGCCTGGAGTTTCTATAAGCGGGAGACCTACAATGAGCAGTTCTTC. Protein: CAWSFYKRETYNEQFF. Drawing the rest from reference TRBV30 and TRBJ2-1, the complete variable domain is SQTIHQWPATLVQPVGSPLSLECTVEGTSNPNLYWYRQAAGRGLQLLFYSVGIGQISSEVPQNLSASRPQDRQFILSSKKLLLSDSGFYLCAWSFYKRETYNEQFFGPGTRLTVL.

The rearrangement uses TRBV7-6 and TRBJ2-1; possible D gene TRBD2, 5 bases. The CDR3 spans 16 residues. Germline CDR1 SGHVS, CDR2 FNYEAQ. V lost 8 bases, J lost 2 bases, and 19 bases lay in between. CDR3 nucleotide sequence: TGTGCCAGCGGGATTGGAGGCGCCTCGGCCTACAATGAGCAGTTCTTC. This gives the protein CASGIGGASAYNEQFF. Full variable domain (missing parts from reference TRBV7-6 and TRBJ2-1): GAGVSQSPRYKVTKRGQDVALRCDPISGHVSLYWYRQALGQGPEFLTYFNYEAQQDKSGLPNDRFSAERPEGSISTLTIQRTEQRDSAMYRCASGIGGASAYNEQFFGPGTRLTVL.

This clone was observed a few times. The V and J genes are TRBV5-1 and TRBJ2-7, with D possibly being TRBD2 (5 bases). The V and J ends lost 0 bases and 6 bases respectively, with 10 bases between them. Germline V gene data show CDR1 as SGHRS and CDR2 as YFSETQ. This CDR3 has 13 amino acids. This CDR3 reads CASSLERVGEQYF. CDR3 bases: TGCGCCAGCAGCTTGGAGAGGGTCGGCGAGCAGTACTTC.